This T cell receptor beta chain was found in a study of cytomegalovirus exposure and HLA in healthy donors. Study summary: In terms of ancestry, the Caucasian-associated cluster contained roughly 80% of the roughly 400 genotyped donors.

Both 60 Vbeta primers and 13 Jbeta primers went into the PCR. The assay was immunoSEQ multiplex PCR, and TCRdb's table has in-frame clones only and misses some. This table holds 90,000 to 130,000 clones, around 64% found once. CDR1 SGHAT and CDR2 FQNNGV come from the germline V gene. V dropped 1 base and J dropped 7 bases, with 10 bases sitting between them. This CDR3 has 14 residues. The study, taken as a whole, reports: Immune exposure information available was restricted to CMV serostatus. At a 0.05 false discovery rate, a later analysis found around 17,000 TCR beta sequences to be associated with HLA alleles.

Comment on this clone: As yet, its antigen is unknown.

This TCR derives from a man in his thirties or forties in good health and CMV-seropositive. The sequenced material came from PBMCs. The J gene is TRBJ1-4, the V gene TRBV11-2; D possibly corresponds to TRBD1 (5 bases). Written as DNA, the CDR3 is TGTGCCAGCAGCTTAGGTCTGGGGGGTGAAAAACTGTTTTTT. Protein sequence: CASSLGLGGEKLFF.